Described below is a single TCR beta chain sequence and its context. Its specificity is not known. The data were taken from a study of shared clonotypes between healthy human individuals. Findings of the study overall: Compared with clonotypes that all four donors shared, non-shared clonotypes had lower generation probabilities.

Healthy HIV-negative adults with no recent acute infections or vaccinations were recruited as donors. This CDR3 region has 16 residues. J was trimmed by 0 bases and V by 7 bases; bases with no gene match: 9. Germline V gives CDR1 SQVTM, CDR2 ANQGSEA. Investigators spread the genomic DNA of each subset evenly over several immunoSEQ plates. Using immunoSEQ multiplex PCR, the repertoire was profiled, and TCRdb retains in-frame clones only, with some absent. The repertoire includes 2 million or so clones, 85% to 95% of them detected once, and 0.13% sits in the top ten. This chain uses TRBV29-1 with TRBJ1-4; 9 bases are a match to TRBD1. This TCR was recovered from a man aged 18 to 30 in good health. Source material: naive CD4+ T cells sorted from blood. Noted subset: CD45RA+ positively selected. CDR3 nucleotide sequence: TGCAGCGCCCGAGTGGGACAGGGCACAACTAATGAAAAACTGTTTTTT. Residues: CSARVGQGTTNEKLFF.